The clone carrying this T cell receptor beta chain was recorded many times. The target antigen is unknown. The data originate from a study of read filtering for tumor transcriptome and immune sequencing. Study-level background: IR-seq gave about 4.05 to 11 million TCR reads per sample; RNA-seq gave about 75 to 1,400. The study's findings and limits: Dropping single-read clonotypes raised IR-seq and RNA-seq shared-clonotype correlation.

The library was built from 400 ng RNA with molecular barcoded adaptors for alpha/delta and beta/gamma chains. TCRdb called the reads again in MiXCR, with one record for every CDR3 protein. The table has 100,000 to 150,000 distinct CDR3 sequences, around 13% seen once. V was trimmed by 5 bases and J by 3 bases, leaving 11 bases between them. The CDR3 runs to 12 residues. Per germline, CDR1 SQVTM and CDR2 ANQGSEA. The chain combines TRBV29-1 with TRBJ2-7; D is perhaps TRBD1 or TRBD2 (5 bases each). The receptor's source is a donor at least 40 years old with multiple myeloma. Material for sequencing was a population of CD138-negative cells sorted from bone marrow. The CDR3 loop reads CSVRGSLYEQYF. The CDR3 DNA is TGCAGCGTTCGGGGCAGTCTCTACGAGCAGTACTTC.